This T cell receptor beta chain is from a study of T cells in Graves' hyperthyroidism and ophthalmopathy. Study-wide points: Most clonotypes expanded in the thyroid (above 0.001) were also present in blood.

RNA transcripts yielded amplified TCR beta CDR3 regions. With the HTBI primer set, the TCR CDR3 went through a first round of RT-PCR. TCRdb processed the multiplex PCR reads anew with MiXCR; each CDR3 protein has one entry. In the table there are hundreds of thousands of distinct CDR3 sequences, 20% to 25% of which are singletons. CDR3 length equals 17 residues. Germline V gene data show CDR1 as SGHNT and CDR2 as YENEEA. Trimming left V 5 bases short and J 2 bases short, with 20 bases between. This clonotype has just one count. What it binds is unknown. Based on clinical symptoms, serum thyroxine and TRAb, thyroid ultrasound and orbital computed tomography, diagnoses were reached. The authors obtained PBMCs from over 8.5 ml of fresh peripheral blood.

V and J are TRBV11-3 and TRBJ2-3; a possible D gene is TRBD1 (6 bases). The sequence came from a man aged 45-65 years with Graves' hyperthyroidism. Specimen: blood. CDR3 DNA sequence: TGTGCCAGCAGCCTAGGACAGATACCTCTGTCCACAGATACGCAGTATTTT. This codes for CASSLGQIPLSTDTQYF.